A single sample is the source of the 29 T cell receptor beta chains below, sequenced in a study of shared clonotypes between healthy human individuals. Sequencing was performed with immunoSEQ multiplex PCR; in TCRdb, only in-frame clones are kept and a portion is missing. The table records about 2.2 million clones, around 93% of them present only once. Naive CD8 populations comprised CD45RO-negative cells positively selected for CCR7, excluding terminally differentiated effector memory CD45RA+ cells. Material for sequencing was naive CD8+ T cells from PBMCs. The source of these receptors is a man younger than 35 in good health. Some clones in this sample may be carry-over from other donors' samples.

The chain joins TRBV11-2 to TRBJ2-5; no definite D call. The CDR3 totals 16 residues. Germline assignment: CDR1 SGHAT and CDR2 FQNNGV. The V and J ends lost 1 base and 1 base respectively, with 13 bases between them. DNA of the CDR3: TGTGCCAGCAGCTTAGCACCAGATTCCTTCCAAGAGACCCAGTACTTC. Its translation is CASSLAPDSFQETQYF.

The chain joins TRBV25-1 to TRBJ2-3, with D unclear. V was shortened by 3 bases and J by 4 bases, with 5 bases between the two germline ends. The CDR3 has 12 amino acids. Germline-derived CDR1 and CDR2 are MGHDK and SYGVNS. The CDR3 spells CASSESPDTQYF. The CDR3 DNA reads TGTGCCAGCAGTGAGTCCCCAGATACGCAGTATTTT.

DNA for the CDR3: TGTGCCAGCAGCCAAGGTTATGTCATCCAGCGGGAGGGGAATGAGCAGTTCTTC. Residues: CASSQGYVIQREGNEQFF. The chain joins TRBV4-2 to TRBJ2-1; 10 positions agree with TRBD2. The CDR3 contains 18 residues. The trim removed 1 base at V and 7 bases at J, leaving 13 bases unmatched. Germline V gives CDR1 LGHNA, CDR2 YNFKEQ.

CDR3 region: CASSLAERETGELFF. CDR3 DNA: TGTGCCAGCAGCTTAGCGGAGCGGGAGACCGGGGAGCTGTTTTTT. V gene TRBV7-9 combines with J gene TRBJ2-2, with 8 bases fitting TRBD2. This CDR3 has 15 amino acids. Unmatched junction bases numbered 2, after V lost 0 bases and J lost 5 bases. The germline gives CDR1 SEHNR, CDR2 FQNEAQ (reference sequence).

V and J are TRBV6-1 and TRBJ2-7; tentative D call: TRBD2 (5 bases). Germline assignment: CDR1 MNHNS and CDR2 SASEGT. V lost 1 base, J lost 5 bases, and 15 bases lay in between. There are 15 residues in the CDR3. DNA for the CDR3: TGTGCCAGCAGTGAAGGGTGGGCTAGCAAAGACGAGCAGTACTTC. It specifies CASSEGWASKDEQYF.

V gene TRBV7-9 combines with J gene TRBJ2-2; 9 bases are a match to TRBD2. CDR1 SEHNR and CDR2 FQNEAQ come from the germline V gene (reference sequence). The CDR3 covers 14 residues. Trimming removed 5 bases from V and 6 bases from J; junction bases left unmatched: 4. CDR3 DNA sequence: TGTGCCAGCAGCCTGGGACTAGCTCCCGGGGAGCTGTTTTTT. Encoded protein: CASSLGLAPGELFF.

The rearrangement uses TRBV7-9 and TRBJ1-6; 8 bases are a match to TRBD1. The CDR3 covers 17 residues. V lost 0 bases and J lost 9; bases outside the gene matches: 10. The germline CDR1 and CDR2 sequences are SEHNR and FQNEAQ (reference sequence). The DNA of the CDR3 is TGTGCCAGCAGCTTAGCACTTGGACAGGGAGTGGTTTCACCCCTCCACTTT. Its translation is CASSLALGQGVVSPLHF. The full variable domain, its missing parts supplied by reference TRBV7-9 and TRBJ1-6, is DTGVSQNPRHKITKRGQNVTFRCDPISEHNRLYWYRQTLGQGPEFLTYFQNEAQLEKSRLLSDRFSAERPKGSFSTLEIQRTEQGDSAMYLCASSLALGQGVVSPLHFGNGTRLTVT.

The chain carries TRBV30 and TRBJ2-2, with D possibly TRBD1 on 6 matching bases. Trimming stripped 4 bases from V and 3 bases from J, with 15 bases between. This CDR3 has 15 amino acids. Per germline, CDR1 GTSNPN and CDR2 SVGIG (reference sequence). DNA of the CDR3: TGTGCCTGGACCCCAGGGGCCCTCTACACCGGGGAGCTGTTTTTT. It translates to CAWTPGALYTGELFF.

Turning to this clone: Other DNA sequences from this sample encode an identical CDR3 as well. CDR3 bases: TGTGCCAGCAGCGTAGCCGGTTACAATGAGCAGTTCTTC. It encodes CASSVAGYNEQFF. V usage is TRBV9 and J usage is TRBJ2-1; D is uncertain. This CDR3 is 13 amino acids long. Germline CDR1 is SGDLS and CDR2 is YYNGEE. Trimming stripped 0 bases from V and 4 bases from J, with 5 bases between.

As regards this clone: Other DNA sequences in the same sample also yield this CDR3. This chain links TRBV27 with TRBJ1-5; TRBD1 is a possible D gene (6 bases). V lost 2 bases to trimming and J lost 0 bases, with 11 bases between them. CDR3 length: 16 residues. Germline CDR1 MNHEY, CDR2 SMNVEV (reference sequence). Here the CDR3 reads CASSLGGPYSNQPQHF. In DNA form, the CDR3 reads TGTGCCAGCAGTTTAGGGGGGCCTTATAGCAATCAGCCCCAGCATTTT.

V gene TRBV7-2 combines with J gene TRBJ2-7; the match to TRBD2 covers 11 bases. CDR1 is SGHTA and CDR2 is FQGNSA in the germline V gene. CDR3 length: 16 amino acids. Trimming cost V 5 bases and J 2 bases; bases outside gene matches: 8. CDR3 sequence (DNA): TGTGCCAGCAGCCTCAATCTAGCGGGAGGTCCCTACGAGCAGTACTTC. Translation gives CASSLNLAGGPYEQYF.

Regarding this clone: The sample has other DNA sequences that encode this CDR3 too. V and J are TRBV11-2 and TRBJ2-7; D perhaps matches TRBD2 (5 bases). CDR1 is SGHAT and CDR2 is FQNNGV in the germline V gene. The V end was cut by 3 bases, the J end by 2 bases, with 8 bases between. The CDR3 length is 13 residues. In DNA form, the CDR3 reads TGTGCCAGCAGCTTGGGCGGGCCCTACGAGCAGTACTTC. Amino acids: CASSLGGPYEQYF.

This chain links TRBV19 with TRBJ1-1; D possibly corresponds to TRBD1 (6 bases). With 3 bases removed from V and 2 bases from J, the gap between germline ends came to 13 bases. CDR1 and CDR2 from the germline V gene are LNHDA and SQIVND (reference sequence). The CDR3 is 15 residues long. In nucleotides, the CDR3 is TGTGCCAGTAGTATGGGCTCAGGGGTTAACACTGAAGCTTTCTTT. This sequence encodes CASSMGSGVNTEAFF. The variable domain in full, with the rest retrieved from reference TRBV19 and TRBJ1-1, is DGGITQSPKYLFRKEGQNVTLSCEQNLNHDAMYWYRQDPGQGLRLIYYSQIVNDFQKGDIAEGYSVSREKKESFPLTVTSAQKNPTAFYLCASSMGSGVNTEAFFGQGTRLTVV.

The chain recombines TRBV5-1 with TRBJ2-1; D is unclear. Per germline, CDR1 SGHRS and CDR2 YFSETQ. Trimming took off 0 bases at V and 9 bases at J, with 13 bases between the two ends. This CDR3 is built from 14 residues. The CDR3 region has the DNA TGCGCCAGCAGCTTGGCCGGGTCCTTGAGTGAGCAGTTCTTC. It translates to CASSLAGSLSEQFF.

The CDR3 DNA reads as TGTGCCAGCAGTTTATTGGGGGTTAGCACAGATACGCAGTATTTT. Translating it yields CASSLLGVSTDTQYF. The chain carries TRBV27 and TRBJ2-3; the D call may be TRBD1 or TRBD2 (5 bases each). The length of the CDR3 is 15 residues. Deletions cut 1 base from V and 0 bases from J, with 8 bases between. The germline V gene encodes CDR1 MNHEY and CDR2 SMNVEV (reference sequence).

CDR3 DNA: TGTGCCAGCAGCCCCCCCCGACAGCCATCTCCTAACGAGCAGTACTTC. Protein sequence: CASSPPRQPSPNEQYF. The rearrangement joins TRBV11-3 to TRBJ2-7; D might be TRBD1 (5 bases). With 5 bases removed from V and 5 bases from J, the gap between germline ends came to 22 bases. The CDR3 loop spans 16 amino acids. Germline V gene lookup returns CDR1 SGHNT and CDR2 YENEEA. The variable domain in full, completed from reference TRBV11-3 and TRBJ2-7, reads EAGVVQSPRYKIIEKKQPVAFWCNPISGHNTLYWYLQNLGQGPELLIRYENEEAVDDSQLPKDRFSAERLKGVDSTLKIQPAELGDSAVYLCASSPPRQPSPNEQYFGPGTRLTVT.

This chain joins TRBV6-6 and TRBJ2-1; unclear D gene. Looked up from germline, CDR1 is MNHNY and CDR2 is SVGAGI (reference sequence). V lost 6 bases and J 0 bases, leaving 15 bases between the germline ends. The CDR3 has 16 residues. The CDR3 spells CASRPDLPTSYNEQFF. The CDR3 bases are TGTGCCAGCAGACCCGACCTGCCCACCTCCTACAATGAGCAGTTCTTC.

The chain carries TRBV29-1 and TRBJ2-3; TRBD1 matches 8 bases. The germline V gene has CDR1 SQVTM and CDR2 ANQGSEA. J lost 8 bases, V lost 7 bases, and 5 bases had no gene match. CDR3 length: 11 amino acids. CDR3 coding DNA: TGCAGCGGCGCACAGGGGGGTACGCAGTATTTT. It specifies CSGAQGGTQYF.

The chain links TRBV27 to TRBJ2-1; 11 bases are a match to TRBD2. CDR3 length equals 16 residues. The J segment lost 4 bases and the V segment lost 5 bases, leaving 7 bases of the junction unmatched. Germline-derived CDR1 and CDR2 are MNHEY and SMNVEV (reference sequence). The CDR3 loop is CASSILGLAGYNEQFF. CDR3 nucleotides: TGTGCCAGCAGTATATTAGGACTAGCGGGTTACAATGAGCAGTTCTTC.

J is TRBJ2-2 and V is TRBV28; 8 nucleotides align to TRBD2. The V and J ends lost 6 bases and 2 bases, in that order; junction bases with no gene match: 14. This CDR3 spans 18 amino acids. CDR1 is MDHEN and CDR2 is SYDVKM in the germline V gene. The CDR3, as DNA: TGTGCCAGCAGCCCCCGGGTCGGGAGGGCCTATAACACCGGGGAGCTGTTTTTT. Residues: CASSPRVGRAYNTGELFF.

The chain employs TRBV5-1 and TRBJ2-7; no reliable D call. V was cut by 5 bases and J by 1 base, with 10 bases left in between. The V gene's germline CDR1 is SGHRS and CDR2 YFSETQ. The CDR3 spans 13 residues. The CDR3 bases are TGCGCCAGCAGTTATGGGCAATCCTACGAGCAGTACTTC. Translated: CASSYGQSYEQYF.

The chain links TRBV6-1 to TRBJ2-3, with a weak D call TRBD1 (5 bases). Between the trimmed V and J ends, which lost 7 bases and 6 bases, there was a span of 23 bases. The CDR3 totals 16 residues. Germline V CDR1 and CDR2: MNHNS, SASEGT. CDR3 sequence (DNA): TGTGCCAGCACAGAAGCGCGGACACCGAATGATGATACGCAGTATTTT. Its translation is CASTEARTPNDDTQYF.

This chain links TRBV27 with TRBJ2-3; D perhaps matches TRBD2 (5 bases). CDR1 is MNHEY and CDR2 is SMNVEV in the germline V gene (reference sequence). This CDR3 comprises 16 residues. Trimming took off 3 bases at V and 3 bases at J, with 16 bases between the two ends. The CDR3 nucleotides are TGTGCCAGCAGTTTTTTCGGGGAAGACGAAACAGATACGCAGTATTTT. It codes for CASSFFGEDETDTQYF.

V usage is TRBV15 and J usage is TRBJ2-7; 11 bases are a match to TRBD2. Germline CDR1 reads LNHNV; CDR2 reads YYDKDF (reference sequence). The CDR3 has 17 amino acids. The ends lost 0 bases at V and 3 bases at J; junction bases unmatched: 7. CDR3 sequence (DNA): TGTGCCACCAGCAGAGATCTGGCTAGCGGGAGGAACTACGAGCAGTACTTC. Protein product: CATSRDLASGRNYEQYF.

The CDR3 sequence: CASSLKAGSINYGYTF. Written as DNA, the CDR3 is TGTGCCAGCAGCTTAAAGGCGGGTTCTATAAACTATGGCTACACCTTC. This sequence joins TRBV7-9 and TRBJ1-2; D is unresolved. V was trimmed by 2 bases and J by 2 bases, leaving 15 bases between them. The CDR3 spans 16 residues. Germline V gene data show CDR1 as SEHNR and CDR2 as FQNEAQ (reference sequence).

The gene calls are TRBV5-1 and TRBJ1-1, with 7 bases matching TRBD1. This CDR3 comprises 13 residues. Germline assignment: CDR1 SGHRS and CDR2 YFSETQ. Unmatched junction bases numbered 4, after V lost 3 bases and J lost 5 bases. CDR3 bases: TGCGCCAGCAGCTCCCGGGACAGTACTGAAGCTTTCTTT. Its translation is CASSSRDSTEAFF.

This chain uses TRBV4-1 with TRBJ2-3, with 7 positions matching TRBD1. Per germline, CDR1 MGHRA and CDR2 YSYEKL. The length of the CDR3 is 14 residues. The V gene end was trimmed by 2 bases and the J gene end by 5 bases; junction bases not matched to a gene: 4. The CDR3 coding sequence is TGCGCCAGCAGCCAATACACAGGGGTAGATACGCAGTATTTT. Its translation: CASSQYTGVDTQYF.

About this clone: The junction and the germline gene differ at one end; a read error may be behind it. This sample includes further DNA sequences coding for the same CDR3. This chain connects TRBV6-5 to TRBJ1-2, with 10 bases matching TRBD1. The germline V gene encodes CDR1 MNHEY and CDR2 SVGAGI. CDR3 length: 14 amino acids. As DNA, the CDR3 is TGCGCCAGCAGTGAGACAGGGGGCGCGAATGGCTACACCTTC. Amino acids: CASSETGGANGYTF.

This chain links TRBV9 with TRBJ1-5, with 8 nucleotides matching TRBD1. This CDR3 comprises 14 residues. The J segment lost 10 bases and the V segment lost 3 bases, leaving 9 bases of the junction unmatched. CDR1 SGDLS and CDR2 YYNGEE come from the germline V gene. The CDR3 is CASSGGQEGVPQHF. CDR3 DNA sequence: TGTGCCAGCAGCGGGGGACAGGAAGGTGTTCCCCAGCATTTT.